This T cell receptor (beta chain) comes out of a study of shared clonotypes between healthy human individuals. The study's findings and limits: Relative to their counterparts shared across all four donors, non-shared clonotypes exhibited diminished generation probabilities.

Turning to this clone: Its antigen is undetermined.

Source study methods: ImmunoSEQ gave junction-only sequences without quality scores, so filtering differed. TCRdb's copy holds only in-frame clones and misses some; the assay was immunoSEQ multiplex PCR. From that table come the V and J calls and clone size; the DNA was used to work out D and trimming. The table has about 690,000 clones, less than 95% seen once. The material sequenced was memory CD8+ T cells from PBMCs. Subset described: CD45RO+ cells pooled with CCR7-negative TemRA cells. The receptor's source is a man aged 18 to 29 in good health. Some clones in this sample may be carry-over from other donors' samples.

DNA for the CDR3: TGTGCCAGCAGCGTAGAACCTAGCGGGAGTTATGAGCAGTTCTTC. Translation: CASSVEPSGSYEQFF. This rearrangement joins TRBV9 to TRBJ2-1, with 10 bases fitting TRBD2. The V and J ends lost 0 bases and 8 bases, in that order; junction bases with no gene match: 5. The CDR3 totals 15 residues. Looked up from germline, CDR1 is SGDLS and CDR2 is YYNGEE.